This is a list of T cell receptor beta chains from one sample in a study of T cell responses to AZD1222 COVID-19 vaccine. TCRdb's copy holds only in-frame clones and misses some; the assay was immunoSEQ multiplex PCR. The sample has about 120,000 clones, approximately 86% seen once. Sequencing used peripheral blood, obtained 28 days after the second AZD1222 dose. The receptors come from an adult who received the AZD1222 COVID-19 vaccine. Both conserved end residues are part of each CDR3. D genes are given only for firm matches. The size field is filled for only some rows; it gives once, few, many or a size class.

size	J	D	V	CDR3	DNA
-	TRBJ1-2	TRBD1	TRBV19	CASNNGRGPYGYTF	TGTGCCAGTAATAATGGAAGGGGGCCCTATGGCTACACCTTC
-	TRBJ2-3	-	TRBV11-2	CASSLEGDTQYF	TGTGCCAGCAGCTTAGAGGGGGATACGCAGTATTTT
few	TRBJ1-4	TRBD1	TRBV6-5	CASSYSTGALEKLFF	TGTGCCAGCAGTTACTCGACAGGGGCCCTTGAAAAACTGTTTTTT
-	TRBJ2-7	-	TRBV7-8	CASSPARASNEQYF	TGTGCCAGCAGCCCAGCAAGGGCAAGCAACGAGCAGTACTTC
-	TRBJ2-2	-	TRBV11-3	CASSPGGGKGTGELFF	TGTGCCAGCAGCCCCGGTGGGGGGAAGGGCACCGGGGAGCTGTTTTTT
-	TRBJ1-6	TRBD1	TRBV4-3	CASSQERVGQGPSSYNSPLHF	TGCGCCAGCAGCCAAGAGCGGGTAGGACAGGGGCCAAGCTCCTATAATTCACCCCTCCACTTT
-	TRBJ1-2	-	TRBV6-5	CASRADSQYTF	TGTGCCAGCAGAGCGGACAGCCAGTATACCTTC
-	TRBJ1-5	-	TRBV28	CASRSMGPSNQPQHF	TGTGCCAGCAGATCAATGGGACCTAGCAATCAGCCCCAGCATTTT
-	TRBJ1-5	TRBD1	TRBV19	CASSMNPGQIISNQPQHF	TGTGCCAGTAGTATGAATCCGGGACAGATAATTAGCAATCAGCCCCAGCATTTT
-	TRBJ2-3	TRBD2	TRBV18	CASSPMASGDSDTQYF	TGTGCCAGCTCACCAATGGCTAGCGGGGACTCAGATACGCAGTATTTT
-	TRBJ1-2	-	TRBV6-1	CASSEASGGYGYTF	TGTGCCAGCAGTGAAGCGAGTGGGGGCTATGGCTACACCTTC
-	TRBJ1-1	-	TRBV6-6	CASSLDSVYEAFF	TGTGCCAGCAGCCTCGACAGCGTCTATGAAGCTTTCTTT
-	TRBJ1-5	-	TRBV30	CAWRGGGQPQHF	TGTGCCTGGAGGGGAGGAGGTCAGCCCCAGCATTTT
-	TRBJ1-1	TRBD1	TRBV25-1	CASRRQGTPEAFF	TGTGCCAGCAGACGACAGGGGACCCCAGAAGCTTTCTTT
-	TRBJ2-2	-	TRBV14	CASSQAGGELFF	TGTGCCAGCAGCCAAGCAGGCGGGGAGCTGTTTTTT
-	TRBJ1-1	-	TRBV6-1	CASSEGNLLLAFF	TGTGCCAGCAGTGAAGGTAACTTACTGCTAGCTTTCTTT
-	TRBJ1-4	-	TRBV5-1	CASSSIATNEKLFF	TGCGCCAGCAGCTCTATCGCAACTAATGAAAAACTGTTTTTT
-	TRBJ1-2	-	TRBV6-6	CASSSLQLWVGYTF	TGTGCCAGCAGTTCCCTCCAGTTGTGGGTTGGCTACACCTTC
many	TRBJ1-2	-	TRBV5-4	CASSQHRPSKDYGYTF	TGTGCCAGCAGCCAACATCGGCCCTCCAAGGACTATGGCTACACCTTC
-	TRBJ1-2	-	TRBV28	CASHSNYGYTF	TGTGCCAGTCACAGTAACTATGGCTACACCTTC
-	TRBJ1-2	-	TRBV19	CASSISGSYGYTF	TGTGCCAGTAGTATATCCGGCAGCTATGGCTACACCTTC
few	TRBJ2-1	TRBD2	TRBV9	CASSDSGDSYNEQFF	TGTGCCAGCAGCGATAGCGGGGACTCCTACAATGAGCAGTTCTTC
-	TRBJ2-7	-	TRBV11-3	CASSLDPGYEQYF	TGTGCCAGCAGCTTAGATCCCGGGTACGAGCAGTACTTC
-	TRBJ1-2	-	TRBV12-3/TRBV12-4	CASSFQGNYGYTF	TGTGCCAGCAGTTTCCAGGGGAACTATGGCTACACCTTC
-	TRBJ1-5	-	TRBV28	CASSLKGSFSNQPQHF	TGTGCCAGCAGTTTAAAGGGCAGCTTTAGCAATCAGCCCCAGCATTTT
-	TRBJ2-5	-	TRBV18	CASSPQPQETQYF	TGTGCCAGCTCACCCCAACCCCAAGAGACCCAGTACTTC
-	TRBJ2-1	TRBD2	TRBV7-2	CASSYGVLAGAINNEQFF	TGTGCCAGCAGCTACGGGGTCCTAGCGGGGGCCATAAACAATGAGCAGTTCTTC
once	TRBJ2-5	-	TRBV12-3/TRBV12-4	CASSSRVETQYF	TGTGCCAGCAGTTCTAGGGTCGAGACCCAGTACTTC
-	TRBJ2-3	TRBD2	TRBV9	CASSPGTSGGTSTDTQYF	TGTGCCAGCAGCCCCGGGACTAGCGGGGGGACTAGCACAGATACGCAGTATTTT
few	TRBJ1-5	-	TRBV5-5	CASSPRERIGAQHF	TGTGCCAGCAGCCCGCGGGAAAGGATAGGAGCCCAGCATTTT
-	TRBJ1-1	-	TRBV5-5	CASSLGKKGTEAFF	TGTGCCAGCAGCTTGGGGAAGAAGGGGACTGAAGCTTTCTTT
few	TRBJ2-1	-	TRBV12-3/TRBV12-4	CASSLAQGYEQFF	TGTGCCAGCAGTTTAGCGCAAGGATATGAGCAGTTCTTC